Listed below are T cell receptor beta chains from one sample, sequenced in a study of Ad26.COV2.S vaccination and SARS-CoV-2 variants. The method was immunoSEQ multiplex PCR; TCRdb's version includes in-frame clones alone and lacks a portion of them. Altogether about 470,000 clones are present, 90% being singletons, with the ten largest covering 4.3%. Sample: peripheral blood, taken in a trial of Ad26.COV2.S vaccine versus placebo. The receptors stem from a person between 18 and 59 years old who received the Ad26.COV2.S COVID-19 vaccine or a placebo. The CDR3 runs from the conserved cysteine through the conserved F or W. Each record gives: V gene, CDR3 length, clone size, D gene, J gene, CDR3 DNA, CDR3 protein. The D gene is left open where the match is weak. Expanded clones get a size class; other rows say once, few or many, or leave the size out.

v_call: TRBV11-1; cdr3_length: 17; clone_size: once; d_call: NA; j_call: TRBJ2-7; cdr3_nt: TGTGCCAGCAGCTTAGCGCGGGTTAGCCCCTTCAGCTACGAGCAGTACTTC; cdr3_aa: CASSLARVSPFSYEQYF
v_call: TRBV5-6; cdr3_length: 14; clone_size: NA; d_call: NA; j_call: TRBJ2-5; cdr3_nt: TGTGCCAGCAGCTTGCGGCAGTCCCTGGAGACCCAGTACTTC; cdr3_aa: CASSLRQSLETQYF
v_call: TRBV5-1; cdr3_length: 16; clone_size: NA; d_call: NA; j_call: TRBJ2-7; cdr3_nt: TGCGCCAGCAGCTTGGAGTGGGCAACTAGCTCCTACGAGCAGTACTTC; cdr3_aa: CASSLEWATSSYEQYF
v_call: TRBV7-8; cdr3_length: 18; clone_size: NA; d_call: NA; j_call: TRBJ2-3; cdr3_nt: TGTGCCAGCAGCTTAGCGTTCATACAGGAAATTCCCACAGATACGCAGTATTTT; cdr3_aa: CASSLAFIQEIPTDTQYF
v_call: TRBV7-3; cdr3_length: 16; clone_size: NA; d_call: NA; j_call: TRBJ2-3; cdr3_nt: TGTGCCAGCAGCTTACTGGGCGGGACGAGCACAGATACGCAGTATTTT; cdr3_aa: CASSLLGGTSTDTQYF
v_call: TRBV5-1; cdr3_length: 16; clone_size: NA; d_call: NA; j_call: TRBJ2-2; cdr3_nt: TGCGCCAGCAGCTCCGTCTCCGGGACCCACACCGGGGAGCTGTTTTTT; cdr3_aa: CASSSVSGTHTGELFF
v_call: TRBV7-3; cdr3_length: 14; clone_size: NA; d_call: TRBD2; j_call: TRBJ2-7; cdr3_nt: TGTGCCAGCAGCTTAGTCGGGGGGGCCTACGAGCAGTACTTC; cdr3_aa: CASSLVGGAYEQYF
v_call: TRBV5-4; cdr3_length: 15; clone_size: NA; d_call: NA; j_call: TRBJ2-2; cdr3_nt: TGTGCCAGCAGCTTGGTTCAGGGGGGGACCGGGGAGCTGTTTTTT; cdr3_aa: CASSLVQGGTGELFF
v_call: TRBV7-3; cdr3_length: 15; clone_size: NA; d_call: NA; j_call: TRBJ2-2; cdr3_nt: TGTGCCAGCAGCTTATTGAGCGCGAACACCGGGGAGCTGTTTTTT; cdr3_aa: CASSLLSANTGELFF
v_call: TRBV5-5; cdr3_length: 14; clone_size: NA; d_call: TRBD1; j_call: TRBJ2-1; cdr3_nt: TGTGCCAGCAGCCACGTACAGGGGCCCAATGAGCAGTTCTTC; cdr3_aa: CASSHVQGPNEQFF
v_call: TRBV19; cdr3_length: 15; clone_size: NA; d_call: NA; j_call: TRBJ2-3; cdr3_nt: TGTGCCAGTAGTAGCGACAGACCAGGCACAGATACGCAGTATTTT; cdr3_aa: CASSSDRPGTDTQYF
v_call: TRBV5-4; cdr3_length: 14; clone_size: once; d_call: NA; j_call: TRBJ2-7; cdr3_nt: TGTGCCAGCAGCTTGCCGGGAGTGGTCGACGAGCAGTACTTC; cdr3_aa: CASSLPGVVDEQYF
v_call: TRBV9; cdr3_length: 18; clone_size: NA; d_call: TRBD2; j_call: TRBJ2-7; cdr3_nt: TGTGCCAGCAGCGTAGACCCCGGTAGCGGGAGCCCAAATTACGAGCAGTACTTC; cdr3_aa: CASSVDPGSGSPNYEQYF
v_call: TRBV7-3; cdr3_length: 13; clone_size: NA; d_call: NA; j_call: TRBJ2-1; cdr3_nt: TGTGCCAGCAGCTTGAGTCTGAATAATGAGCAGTTCTTC; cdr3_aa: CASSLSLNNEQFF
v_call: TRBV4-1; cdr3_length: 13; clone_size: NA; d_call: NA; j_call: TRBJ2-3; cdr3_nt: TGCGCCAGCAGCCAAGAGGACACAGATACGCAGTATTTT; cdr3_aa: CASSQEDTDTQYF
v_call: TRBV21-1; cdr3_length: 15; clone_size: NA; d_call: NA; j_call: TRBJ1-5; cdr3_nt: TGTGCCAGCAGCAATACTTCTAGTTTTGATCAGCCCCAGCATTTT; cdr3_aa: CASSNTSSFDQPQHF
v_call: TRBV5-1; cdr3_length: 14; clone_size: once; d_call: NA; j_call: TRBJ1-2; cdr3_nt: TGCGCCAGCTCCCGGGAGGTTAATAACTATGGCTACACCTTC; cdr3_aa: CASSREVNNYGYTF
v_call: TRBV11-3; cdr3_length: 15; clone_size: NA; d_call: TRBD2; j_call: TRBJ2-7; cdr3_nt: TGTGCCAGCAGCCATGGACTAGCGGGAGAATACGAGCAGTACTTC; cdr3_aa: CASSHGLAGEYEQYF
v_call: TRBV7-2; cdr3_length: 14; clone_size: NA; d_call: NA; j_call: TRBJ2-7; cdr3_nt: TGTGCCAGCAGCTTAGCAATCAGATCCTACGAGCAGTACTTC; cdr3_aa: CASSLAIRSYEQYF
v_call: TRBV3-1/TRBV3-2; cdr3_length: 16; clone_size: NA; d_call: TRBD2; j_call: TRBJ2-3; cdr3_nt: TGTGCCAGCAGCCAAGAATGGGCTAGCGGGCTATCAACGCAGTATTTT; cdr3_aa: CASSQEWASGLSTQYF
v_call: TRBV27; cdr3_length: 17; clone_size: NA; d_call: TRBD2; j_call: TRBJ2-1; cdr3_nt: TGTGCCAGCAGTTTTTCCCGGACTAGCGGGATAGCCAATGAGCAGTTCTTC; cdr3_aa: CASSFSRTSGIANEQFF
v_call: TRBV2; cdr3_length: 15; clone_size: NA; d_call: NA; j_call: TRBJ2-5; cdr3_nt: TGTGCCAGCAGTGGTACCAGGGGAAGGCAAGAGACCCAGTACTTC; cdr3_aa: CASSGTRGRQETQYF
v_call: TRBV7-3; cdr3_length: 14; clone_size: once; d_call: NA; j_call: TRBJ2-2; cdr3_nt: TGTGCCAGCAGCATATTTTCGGGGGCCGGGGAGCTGTTTTTT; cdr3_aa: CASSIFSGAGELFF
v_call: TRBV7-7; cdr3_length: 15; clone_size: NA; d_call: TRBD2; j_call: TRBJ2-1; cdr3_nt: TGTGCTAGCAGCTTTAGCGGGGGCCCTGAGTTTGAGCAGTTCTTC; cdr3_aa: CASSFSGGPEFEQFF
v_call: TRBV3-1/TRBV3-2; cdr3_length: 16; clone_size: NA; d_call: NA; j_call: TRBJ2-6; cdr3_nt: TGTGCCAGCAGCCGTACGATGGGCTCTGGGGCCAACGTCCTGACTTTC; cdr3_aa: CASSRTMGSGANVLTF
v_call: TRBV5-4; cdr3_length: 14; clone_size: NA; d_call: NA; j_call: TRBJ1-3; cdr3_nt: TGTGCCAGCAGCTTAAGGGGGTCTGGAAACACCATATATTTT; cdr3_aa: CASSLRGSGNTIYF
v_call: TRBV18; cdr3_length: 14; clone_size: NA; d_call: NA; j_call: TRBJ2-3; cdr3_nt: TGTGCCAGCTCACCACCCCCAGCTGGAGATACGCAGTATTTT; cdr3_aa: CASSPPPAGDTQYF
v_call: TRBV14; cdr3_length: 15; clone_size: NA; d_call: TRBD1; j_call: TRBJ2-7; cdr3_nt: TGTGCCAGCAGCCAGGGTCCGGGACAGAGTTACGAGCAGTACTTC; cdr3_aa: CASSQGPGQSYEQYF
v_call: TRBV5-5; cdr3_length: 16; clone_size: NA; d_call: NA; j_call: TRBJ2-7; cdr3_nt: TGTGCCAGCAGCTTGCGCGGCAGGGAATCTACCTACGAGCAGTACTTC; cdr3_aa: CASSLRGRESTYEQYF
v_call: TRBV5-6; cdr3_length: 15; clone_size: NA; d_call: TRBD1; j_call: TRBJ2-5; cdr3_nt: TGTGCCAGCAGCCCGGGTCTGACAGGGGCGGAGACCCAGTACTTC; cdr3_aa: CASSPGLTGAETQYF
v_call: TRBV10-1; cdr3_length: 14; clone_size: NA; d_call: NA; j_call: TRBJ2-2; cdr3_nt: TGCGCCAGCCGGGACCCTCCGTCCACCGGGGAGCTGTTTTTT; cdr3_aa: CASRDPPSTGELFF
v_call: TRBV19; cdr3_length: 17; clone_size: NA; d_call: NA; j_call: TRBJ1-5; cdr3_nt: TGTGCCAGTAGTATCCCCCCGGACAGTTCTAGCAATCAGCCCCAGCATTTT; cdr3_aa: CASSIPPDSSSNQPQHF
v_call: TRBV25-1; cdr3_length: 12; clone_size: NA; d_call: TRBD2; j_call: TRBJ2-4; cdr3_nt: TGTGCCAGCGGGGGCCTAGCGGGAATTCAGTACTTC; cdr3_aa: CASGGLAGIQYF
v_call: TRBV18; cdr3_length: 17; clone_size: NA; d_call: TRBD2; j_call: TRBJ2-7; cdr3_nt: TGTGCCAGCTCACCGCGGGCCCTAGCGGGGGTCTCCTACGAGCAGTACTTC; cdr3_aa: CASSPRALAGVSYEQYF
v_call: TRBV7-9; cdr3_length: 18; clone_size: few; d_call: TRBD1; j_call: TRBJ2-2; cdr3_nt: TGTGCCAGCAGCCCAGAAATGGGACAGGGGGCGCTTGCCGGGGAGCTGTTTTTT; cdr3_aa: CASSPEMGQGALAGELFF
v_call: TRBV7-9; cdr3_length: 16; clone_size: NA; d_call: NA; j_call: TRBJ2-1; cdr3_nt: TGTGCCAGCAGCTTAGGGTGGGGGGGCGAATACAATGAGCAGTTCTTC; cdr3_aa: CASSLGWGGEYNEQFF
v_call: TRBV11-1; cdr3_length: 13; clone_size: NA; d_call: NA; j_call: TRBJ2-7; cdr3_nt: TGTGCCAGCAGCTTATATGTGGAGGGGGAGCAGTACTTC; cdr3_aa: CASSLYVEGEQYF
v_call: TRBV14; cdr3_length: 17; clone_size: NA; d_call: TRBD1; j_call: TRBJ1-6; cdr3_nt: TGTGCCAGCAGCGTCCGGGACAGTTTTGGTTATAATTCACCCCTCCACTTT; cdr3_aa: CASSVRDSFGYNSPLHF
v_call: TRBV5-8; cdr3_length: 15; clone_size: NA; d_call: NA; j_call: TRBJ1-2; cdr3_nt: TGTGCCAGCAGCTTGCTACGGGGCGGGAATGATGGCTACACCTTC; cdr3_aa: CASSLLRGGNDGYTF
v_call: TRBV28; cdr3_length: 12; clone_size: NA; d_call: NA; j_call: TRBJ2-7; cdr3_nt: TGTGCCAGCAGTTTCCCGGGGTTCGAGCAGTACTTC; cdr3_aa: CASSFPGFEQYF
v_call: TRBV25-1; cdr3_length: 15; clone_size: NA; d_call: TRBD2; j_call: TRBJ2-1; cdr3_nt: TGTGCCAGCAAGGGAGCGGGAGGGCCGAGGAATGAGCAGTTCTTC; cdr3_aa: CASKGAGGPRNEQFF
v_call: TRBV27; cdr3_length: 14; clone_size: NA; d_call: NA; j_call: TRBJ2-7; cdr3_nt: TGTGCCAGCAGTGACCGGGTGATCCTCTACGAGCAGTACTTC; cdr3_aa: CASSDRVILYEQYF
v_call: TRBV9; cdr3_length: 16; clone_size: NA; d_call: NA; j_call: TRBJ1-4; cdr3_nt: TGTGCCAGCAGCGTAGGGCAGGGGTTTACTAATGAAAAACTGTTTTTT; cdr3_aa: CASSVGQGFTNEKLFF
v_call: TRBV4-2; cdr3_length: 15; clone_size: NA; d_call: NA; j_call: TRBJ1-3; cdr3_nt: TGTGCCAGCAGCCAAGATCCAGGTGCTGGAAACACCATATATTTT; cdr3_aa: CASSQDPGAGNTIYF
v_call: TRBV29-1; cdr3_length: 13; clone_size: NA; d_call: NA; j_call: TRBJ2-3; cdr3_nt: TGCAGCGTTGGCGGACAGCACACAGATACGCAGTATTTT; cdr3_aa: CSVGGQHTDTQYF
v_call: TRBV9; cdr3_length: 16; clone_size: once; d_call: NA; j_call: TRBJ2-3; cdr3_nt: TGTGCCAGCAGCGTAGGGGCCCCAACTAGGTTGGATACGCAGTATTTT; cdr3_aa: CASSVGAPTRLDTQYF
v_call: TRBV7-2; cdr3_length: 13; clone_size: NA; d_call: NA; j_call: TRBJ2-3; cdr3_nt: TGTGCCAGCAGCTCTAGGGCAGCAGATACGCAGTATTTT; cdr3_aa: CASSSRAADTQYF
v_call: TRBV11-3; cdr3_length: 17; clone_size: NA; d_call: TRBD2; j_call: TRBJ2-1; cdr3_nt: TGTGCCAGCAGCTTAGGGAGACTAGCGGGAGGAGGTGATGAGCAGTTCTTC; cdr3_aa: CASSLGRLAGGGDEQFF
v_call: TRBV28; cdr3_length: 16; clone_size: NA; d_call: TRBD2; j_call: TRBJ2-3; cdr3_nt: TGTGCCAGCAGCCCGGGACTAGCGGGAGTGGGAGATACGCAGTATTTT; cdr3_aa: CASSPGLAGVGDTQYF
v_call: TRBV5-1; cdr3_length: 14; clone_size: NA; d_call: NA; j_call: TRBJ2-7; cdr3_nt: TGCGCCAGCAGCGGGGACTTAGGGTCCTACGAGCAGTACTTC; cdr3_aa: CASSGDLGSYEQYF
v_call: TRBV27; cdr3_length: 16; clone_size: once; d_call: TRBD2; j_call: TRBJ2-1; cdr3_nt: TGTGCCAGCAGTTCGACCGGGGACTATTTAACGGATGAGCAGTTCTTC; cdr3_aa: CASSSTGDYLTDEQFF
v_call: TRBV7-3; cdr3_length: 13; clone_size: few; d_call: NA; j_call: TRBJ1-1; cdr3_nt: TGTGCCAGCAGCTCAGGGGCTGACACTGAAGCTTTCTTT; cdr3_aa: CASSSGADTEAFF
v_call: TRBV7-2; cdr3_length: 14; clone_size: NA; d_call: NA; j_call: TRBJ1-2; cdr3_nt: TGTGCCAGCAGCTTAGAGGGCAGGGCTGCAGGCTACACCTTC; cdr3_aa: CASSLEGRAAGYTF
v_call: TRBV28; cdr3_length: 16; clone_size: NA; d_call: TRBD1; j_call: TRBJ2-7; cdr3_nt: TGTGCCAGCAGTTCTGTGTGGGACAGGGACACCTACGAGCAGTACTTC; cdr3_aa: CASSSVWDRDTYEQYF
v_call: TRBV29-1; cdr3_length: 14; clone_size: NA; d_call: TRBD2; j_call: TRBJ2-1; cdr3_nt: TGCAGCGTCGAGGGGACTAGAGGTCTCGATGAGCAGTTCTTC; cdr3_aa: CSVEGTRGLDEQFF
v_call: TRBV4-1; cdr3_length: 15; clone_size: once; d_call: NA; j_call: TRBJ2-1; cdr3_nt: TGCGCCAGCAGCCTGGTGGAGGGGGTGCGCAATGAGCAGTTCTTC; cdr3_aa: CASSLVEGVRNEQFF
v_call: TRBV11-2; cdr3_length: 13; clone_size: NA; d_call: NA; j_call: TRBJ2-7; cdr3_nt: TGTGCCAGCAGCTCAGGGTTCCCCTACGAGCAGTACTTC; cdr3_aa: CASSSGFPYEQYF